These 12 T cell receptor beta chains were all obtained from the same sample, sequenced in a study of read filtering for tumor transcriptome and immune sequencing. Molecular barcoded adaptors covering alpha/delta and beta/gamma chains were used on approximately 400 ng RNA. TCRdb independently ran MiXCR on the reads; one entry per CDR3 protein. The sample has 75,000 to 95,000 distinct CDR3 sequences, around 12% seen once. The specimen was a population of CD138-negative cells sorted from bone marrow. These receptors originate from a donor at least 40 years old with multiple myeloma.

This clonotype was counted ten times or more. The V and J genes are TRBV20-1 and TRBJ1-1; tentatively, D is TRBD1 (5 bases). CDR3 length: 12 residues. Germline V CDR1 and CDR2: DFQATT, SNEGSKA (reference sequence). V shed 8 bases and J shed 1 base, with 11 bases lying between them. In DNA form, the CDR3 reads TGCAGTTCGGGGCAACCGAACACTGAAGCTTTCTTT. Protein product: CSSGQPNTEAFF.

This clonotype has at least ten counts. V usage is TRBV28 and J usage is TRBJ2-1, with 7 bases identical to TRBD2. Germline V lookup: CDR1 MDHEN, CDR2 SYDVKM. The V segment lost 4 bases and the J segment 6 bases; nucleotides outside the gene matches: 9. CDR3 length equals 15 residues. CDR3 DNA: TGTGCCAGCAGTTCCCCAGCGGGACTCCCCAATGAGCAGTTCTTC. It codes for CASSSPAGLPNEQFF.

This clonotype was observed at least ten times. V usage is TRBV7-9 and J usage is TRBJ1-2; tentative D call: TRBD1 (5 bases). In germline, CDR1 is SEHNR, CDR2 FQNEAQ (reference sequence). This CDR3 comprises 15 residues. Trimming took off 7 bases at V and 4 bases at J, with 19 bases between the two ends. The CDR3 DNA sequence: TGTGCCAGCACTCCAGTGGGGGGGGGACTCTATGGCTACACCTTC. As protein: CASTPVGGGLYGYTF. Filled out from reference TRBV7-9 and TRBJ1-2, the complete variable domain reads DTGVSQNPRHKITKRGQNVTFRCDPISEHNRLYWYRQTLGQGPEFLTYFQNEAQLEKSRLLSDRFSAERPKGSFSTLEIQRTEQGDSAMYLCASTPVGGGLYGYTFGSGTRLTVV.

Many counts were recorded for this clonotype. The chain uses TRBV2 and TRBJ2-1, with D unclear. This CDR3 comprises 13 residues. CDR1 and CDR2 (germline): SNHLY, FYNNEI. With 5 bases removed from V and 3 bases from J, the gap between germline ends came to 8 bases. CDR3: CASSFQDYNEQFF. CDR3 bases: TGTGCCAGCAGTTTTCAGGACTACAATGAGCAGTTCTTC.

In this sample, this clonotype turned up many times. The chain employs TRBV10-3 and TRBJ2-3; a possible D gene is TRBD2 (6 bases). The CDR3 has 10 amino acids. Trimming removed 10 bases at V and 8 bases at J, with 10 bases between. The germline V gene has CDR1 ENHRY and CDR2 SYGVKD. In nucleotides, the CDR3 is TGTGCCACCATGGAGGGTACGCAGTATTTT. Its protein product is CATMEGTQYF.

In its sample, this clonotype was seen many times. The J gene is TRBJ2-7, the V gene TRBV7-9; D uncertain. Trimming took 2 bases from V and 2 from J, leaving 10 bases between them. Germline assignment: CDR1 SEHNR and CDR2 FQNEAQ (reference sequence). The CDR3 spans 14 residues. The CDR3 region has the DNA TGTGCCAGCAGCTTATACGGCAGTACCTACGAGCAGTACTTC. Translated, it gives CASSLYGSTYEQYF.

This clonotype was seen ten or more times. The V and J genes are TRBV29-1 and TRBJ2-1; 8 bases align to TRBD2. Germline values: CDR1 SQVTM, CDR2 ANQGSEA. The CDR3 is made up of 12 amino acids. J gave up 8 bases and V 7 bases, and 7 bases lay outside the gene matches. Written as DNA, the CDR3 is TGCAGCGCTGCAGTACTAGCGGATGAGCAGTTCTTC. Residues: CSAAVLADEQFF.

On this clonotype: Possible read error: a much larger clone is one base away. This is likely a read error, given that the CDR3 carries no conserved phenylalanine or tryptophan at its end. The V and J genes are TRBV12-3 or TRBV12-4 and TRBJ2-1, with 7 positions matching TRBD1. The CDR3 totals 13 residues. Losses at the gene ends were 2 bases for V and 10 bases for J; bases not matched to a gene: 5. Written as DNA, the CDR3 is TGTGCCAGCAGTTTAAGGGACAGCTCAGAGCAGTTCTGC. As protein: CASSLRDSSEQFC.

Comments on this clonotype: This may be a read error: a much more frequent sequence differs by one nucleotide. This chain links TRBV5-1 with TRBJ2-7, with D perhaps given as TRBD1 or TRBD2 (5 bases each). Deletions cut 3 bases from V and 0 bases from J, with 13 bases between. The CDR3 loop spans 15 amino acids. The germline CDR1 and CDR2 sequences are SGHRS and YFSETQ. As DNA, the CDR3 is TGCGCCAGCAGCTCGGAGGCAGGGAGCTCCTACGAGCAGTACTTC. It is translated as CASSSEAGSSYEQYF.

In its sample, this clonotype ranks as medium-sized. The rearrangement joins TRBV20-1 to TRBJ1-6; D remains ambiguous. The DNA end is more similar to TRBJ1-1, so the J call may be wrong. Germline V gene sequence: CDR1 DFQATT, CDR2 SNEGSKA (reference sequence). The CDR3 runs to 14 residues. CDR3 bases: TGCAGTGCTAGAGATCGCAAGCCCCCTCGGAAAGCTTTCTTT. Translating gives CSARDRKPPRKAFF.

This clonotype has a count of ten or more. V gene TRBV2 combines with J gene TRBJ2-6; D uncertain. The CDR3 loop spans 14 amino acids. The germline V gene encodes CDR1 SNHLY and CDR2 FYNNEI. Trimming took off 7 bases at V and 1 base at J, with 8 bases between the two ends. CDR3 DNA: TGTGCCAGCACCTCCCAGTCTGGGGCCAACGTCCTGACTTTC. This translates into CASTSQSGANVLTF.

As to this clonotype: A much larger clone lies a single base off, so this may be a read error. Because it lacks the conserved phenylalanine or tryptophan at the end, this CDR3 is likely a read error. The genes are TRBV7-9 and TRBJ2-7, with TRBD2 matching 11 bases. J was trimmed by 5 bases and V by 5 bases; bases with no gene match: 11. The CDR3 is made up of 16 amino acids. CDR1 and CDR2 (germline): SEHNR, FQNEAQ (reference sequence). CDR3 in amino acids: CASSPTTSGDRDEQYS. The CDR3 coding sequence is TGTGCCAGCAGCCCCACGACTAGCGGGGACCGGGACGAGCAGTACTCC.